A selection of T cell receptor beta chains follows, all from one sample in a study of patients and donors after allogeneic stem cell transplantation. A single record per CDR3 protein comes from TCRdb applying MiXCR to the RT-PCR reads. The sample lists about 110,000 distinct CDR3 sequences, approximately 40% occurring once. The specimen was blood, either unsorted or a sorted T cell fraction (not recorded which). These receptors all stem from a human donor who was either an allogeneic HSCT recipient or a stem cell or donor lymphocyte infusion donor (not recorded which). It is not recorded whose cells these are; they may come from a transplant donor. CDR3s include the opening cysteine and the closing phenylalanine or tryptophan. The D gene is left open where the match is weak. Expanded clones get a size class; other rows say once, few or many, or leave the size out.

J	V	size	D	CDR3	DNA
TRBJ1-1	TRBV4-1	.	.	CASSQDTRRDTEAFF	TGCGCCAGCAGCCAAGATACCCGGCGGGACACTGAAGCTTTCTTT
TRBJ2-1	TRBV5-1	.	.	CASSLGGLNEQFF	TGCGCCAGCAGCTTAGGCGGGCTCAATGAGCAGTTCTTC
TRBJ1-1	TRBV7-9	.	.	CASSNPYGNTEAFF	TGTGCCAGCAGTAACCCCTATGGGAACACTGAAGCTTTCTTT
TRBJ1-3	TRBV28	.	.	CASSLSRGAYSGNTIYF	TGTGCCAGCAGTTTATCCCGGGGGGCTTACTCTGGAAACACCATATATTTT
TRBJ2-3	TRBV20-1	.	.	CSASLGYTQYF	TGCAGTGCTAGCCTTGGCTACACGCAGTATTTT
TRBJ2-7	TRBV2	few	.	CASSEGGSVKYYEQYF	TGTGCCAGCAGTGAGGGGGGCTCCGTGAAGTACTACGAGCAGTACTTC
TRBJ2-1	TRBV20-1	.	TRBD2	CSAKKAAGEGEQFF	TGCAGTGCAAAGAAGGCAGCGGGAGAGGGCGAGCAGTTCTTC
TRBJ1-1	TRBV5-6	few	.	CASSSKDSRTEAFF	TGTGCCAGCAGCTCAAAGGACAGTAGGACTGAAGCTTTCTTT
TRBJ2-1	TRBV12-3/TRBV12-4	.	TRBD2	CASSSTSGRAHNYNEQFF	TGTGCCAGCAGTTCGACTAGCGGGAGGGCCCATAACTACAATGAGCAGTTCTTC
TRBJ2-1	TRBV27	.	.	CASSYGWYHEQFF	TGTGCCAGCAGCTACGGCTGGTACCATGAGCAGTTCTTC
TRBJ2-2	TRBV15	.	.	CATSKGGTGELFF	TGTGCCACCAGCAAGGGGGGCACCGGGGAGCTGTTTTTT
TRBJ1-1	TRBV7-2	few	.	CASREARNTEAFF	TGTGCCAGCCGGGAGGCTCGGAACACTGAAGCTTTCTTT
TRBJ1-5	TRBV5-5	.	.	CASSLVPGPNQPQHF	TGTGCCAGCAGCTTGGTTCCCGGGCCCAATCAGCCCCAGCATTTT
TRBJ1-4	TRBV24-1	.	.	CATNWGGATNEKLFF	TGTGCCACCAATTGGGGGGGTGCAACTAATGAAAAACTGTTTTTT
TRBJ1-5	TRBV4-2	few	.	CASSQGAALSNQPQHF	TGTGCCAGCAGCCAAGGAGCGGCCCTTAGCAATCAGCCCCAGCATTTT